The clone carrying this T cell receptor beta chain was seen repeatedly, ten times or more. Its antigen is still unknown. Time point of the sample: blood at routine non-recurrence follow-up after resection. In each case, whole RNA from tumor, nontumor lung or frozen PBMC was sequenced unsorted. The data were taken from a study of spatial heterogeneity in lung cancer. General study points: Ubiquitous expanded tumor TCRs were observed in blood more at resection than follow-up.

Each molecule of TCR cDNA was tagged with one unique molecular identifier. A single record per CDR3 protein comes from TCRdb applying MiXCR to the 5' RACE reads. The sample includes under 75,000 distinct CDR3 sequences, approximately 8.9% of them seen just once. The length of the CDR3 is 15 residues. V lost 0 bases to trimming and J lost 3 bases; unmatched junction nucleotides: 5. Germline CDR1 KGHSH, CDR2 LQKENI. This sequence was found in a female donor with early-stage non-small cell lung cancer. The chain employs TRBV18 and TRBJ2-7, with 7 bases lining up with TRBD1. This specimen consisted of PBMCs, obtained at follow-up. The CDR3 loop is CASSPPTGPGYEQYF. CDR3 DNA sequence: TGTGCCAGCTCACCACCGACAGGGCCCGGCTACGAGCAGTACTTC.